This T cell receptor beta chain was captured in a study of blood T cell repertoires in COVID-19. Study at large: Acute and convalescent COVID-19 samples came from the United States, Italy and Spain. From T cells, B-cell-depleted T cells, or PBMCs came the material, which was cDNA or gDNA.

Authors' analysis steps: Scientists estimated how many nucleated cells there were by amplifying reference gene primers. Produced via immunoSEQ multiplex PCR; TCRdb's table is partial and in-frame only. From that table come the V and J calls and clone size; the DNA was used to work out D and trimming. Of roughly 180,000 clones listed, less than 85% are singletons. The germline V gene has CDR1 WSHSY and CDR2 SAAADI. The CDR3 runs to 13 residues. Deletions cut 5 bases from V and 5 bases from J, with 10 bases between. Sequenced input: peripheral blood. The chain links TRBV10-2 to TRBJ1-5; tentative D call: TRBD1 (6 bases). The origin of this receptor is a woman of 80 years or more with active or convalescent COVID-19. CDR3 sequence: CASSQQGYQPQHF. The CDR3 DNA reads as TGCGCCAGCAGTCAACAGGGTTATCAGCCCCAGCATTTT.